This T cell receptor beta chain was profiled in a study of tumor-infiltrating lymphocytes in primary liver carcinoma. Study at large: Through surgical resection, the patients' primary liver carcinoma was treated. The patients, men and women alike, were aged 30 to 69 years. The tumors, T1-T3 N0M0 lesions, were about 4.2 to 10 cm across. Study findings and constraints: Pairs comparing tumor with adjacent tissue or blood overlapped less than pairs drawn from tumor regions.

TCR beta cDNA was made from around 460 ng total RNA with a constant-region primer. For TCR beta, libraries were produced by three nested multiplex PCR rounds using slightly modified ARM-PCR. TRBV1-TRBV30 forward and Cbeta reverse primers drove the first two roughly 9-cycle rounds. TCRdb redid the calling of the multiplex PCR reads with MiXCR, one entry per CDR3 protein. Seen here are about 200,000 distinct CDR3 sequences, about 61% observed once, and the top ten hold approximately 7%. For this clonotype: Its antigen remains unidentified. A clone one base away is much larger, so this may be a read error.

The CDR3 has 13 amino acids. The study extracted blood RNA from unsorted whole blood and also extracted germline DNA. This clonotype was sampled from an older woman with primary liver carcinoma and hepatitis B virus infection. The specimen was peripheral blood. This chain links TRBV12-3 or TRBV12-4 with TRBJ1-1, with a possible D match to TRBD1 (5 bases). The CDR3 protein is CASSDNRNTEAIF. CDR3 DNA: TGTGCCAGCAGCGACAACAGGAACACTGAAGCTATCTTT.